The next 13 T cell receptor beta chains were all read from a single sample in a study of cytotoxic CD8 clonotypes in ibrutinib-treated CLL (dated by TCRdb to the early 2020s). Libraries came from the immunoSEQ multiplex PCR assay. This immuneACCESS table, as held by TCRdb, lists in-frame sequences with V and J called but not all clones. Of the missing ones, under half trace to an unresolved V gene in checked studies; the others have no known cause. Counted in this sample were about 24,000 clones; over 55% of them appeared once. 40% to 50% of the sample belongs to the ten largest clones. In the paper's terms, the time point label means: 12 to 13 months on ibrutinib. Sample: PBMCs, taken after 12 months of ibrutinib treatment. The receptors here all came from a human donor with chronic lymphocytic leukemia.

The genes are TRBV27 and TRBJ2-7; 7 positions match TRBD1. V trimming: 8 bases; J trimming: 0 bases; junction bases outside the gene matches: 16. Per germline, CDR1 MNHEY and CDR2 SMNVEV (reference sequence). CDR3 length equals 17 residues. Here the CDR3 DNA reads TGTGCCAGCCCAGTTCCTCCGGGACAGAAGAGCTCCTACGAGCAGTACTTC. This translates into CASPVPPGQKSSYEQYF.

This chain uses TRBV9 with TRBJ2-3, with D hard to call. The germline V gene has CDR1 SGDLS and CDR2 YYNGEE. Deletions cut 0 bases from V and 0 bases from J, with 5 bases between. This CDR3 region has 14 residues. This chain's CDR3 is CASSVESSTDTQYF. As DNA, the CDR3 is TGTGCCAGCAGCGTAGAGAGTAGCACAGATACGCAGTATTTT. The full variable domain, with the rest looked up from reference TRBV9 and TRBJ2-3, is DSGVTQTPKHLITATGQRVTLRCSPRSGDLSVYWYQQSLDQGLQFLIQYYNGEERAKGNILERFSAQQFPDLHSELNLSSLELGDSALYFCASSVESSTDTQYFGPGTRLTVL.

This clone was counted once. The CDR3 region is CASSPQGQVISYEQYF. CDR3 in DNA: TGTGCCAGCTCACCCCAGGGACAGGTGATCTCCTACGAGCAGTACTTC. The genes are TRBV18 and TRBJ2-7; 8 bases fit TRBD1. Trimming at V came to 3 bases and at J to 0 bases, leaving 7 bases not matched to a gene. This CDR3 comprises 16 residues. Germline CDR1 reads KGHSH; CDR2 reads LQKENI.

This clone was counted many times. The CDR3 coding sequence is TGCGCCAGCAAGTGTGACGAGCAGTACTTC. Translating gives CASKCDEQYF. V gene TRBV4-3 combines with J gene TRBJ2-7, with D hard to call. The V gene lost 7 bases and the J gene lost 5 bases, with 6 bases spanning the gap. Germline V lookup: CDR1 LGHNA, CDR2 YSLEER. This CDR3 comprises 10 residues.

The genes are TRBV21-1 and TRBJ2-3; the D call in the table, TRBD2, was not verified against the DNA. TRBV21-1 is described as a pseudogene. The CDR3 consists of 15 residues. The CDR3 DNA sequence: TGTGCCAGCATAGCACCTGGACTCCGCACAGATACGCAGTATTTT. Encoded protein: CASIAPGLRTDTQYF.

This clone turned up a few times. The chain employs TRBV5-4 and TRBJ2-3; a weak D match, TRBD2 (7 bases). With 1 base removed from V and 4 bases from J, the gap between germline ends came to 16 bases. CDR3 size: 16 residues. Germline V gives CDR1 SGHNT, CDR2 YYREEE (reference sequence). Here the CDR3 DNA reads TGTGCCAGCAGCTTGCGGGGGGCGATGGGTGCAGATACGCAGTATTTT. It specifies CASSLRGAMGADTQYF.

This clone was counted only a few times. The gene calls are TRBV7-2 and TRBJ1-4, with D maybe TRBD1 (6 bases). CDR1 is SGHTA and CDR2 is FQGNSA in the germline V gene. The CDR3 has 17 residues. V was trimmed by 1 base and J by 4 bases, leaving 16 bases between them. In nucleotides, the CDR3 is TGTGCCAGCAGCTTAGATCTTCTGGACAGCATTAATGAAAAACTGTTTTTT. Residues: CASSLDLLDSINEKLFF.

The chain links TRBV5-8 to TRBJ2-1, with D possibly being TRBD1 (5 bases). Germline assignment: CDR1 SGHTS and CDR2 YDEGEE. With 0 bases removed from V and 0 bases from J, the gap between germline ends came to 7 bases. The length of the CDR3 is 15 residues. The CDR3 is CASSLDRSSYNEQFF. CDR3 nucleotide sequence: TGTGCCAGCAGCTTGGACAGGAGCTCCTACAATGAGCAGTTCTTC.

The chain combines TRBV27 with TRBJ1-6; D remains ambiguous. V lost 2 bases, J lost 13 bases, and 9 bases lay in between. Germline lookup yields CDR1 MNHEY and CDR2 SMNVEV (reference sequence). The CDR3 is 12 amino acids. The CDR3 nucleotides are TGTGCCAGCAGTTTAGGAGTCTCGCCCCTCCACTTT. Translating gives CASSLGVSPLHF.

The chain carries TRBV2 and TRBJ2-3; perhaps TRBD2 as D (5 bases). V lost 7 bases and J 0 bases, leaving 11 bases between the germline ends. This CDR3 is 14 amino acids long. Germline V gene lookup returns CDR1 SNHLY and CDR2 FYNNEI. CDR3 in amino acids: CASNGLRSTDTQYF. In DNA, the CDR3 is TGTGCCAGCAATGGACTGAGAAGCACAGATACGCAGTATTTT.

This chain joins TRBV7-9 and TRBJ2-7, with a tentative D call TRBD2 (5 bases). Germline assignment: CDR1 SEHNR and CDR2 FQNEAQ (reference sequence). V was cut by 6 bases and J by 10 bases, with 16 bases left in between. The CDR3 covers 12 residues. For the CDR3, the DNA is TGTGCCAGCAGTCTTGACGAGACGGGACAGTACTTC. This gives the protein CASSLDETGQYF.

This clone was seen more than once but under ten times. V is TRBV25-1 and J is TRBJ1-3; D not certain. The V end lost 3 bases, the J end lost 13 bases, and 13 bases lay between the germline ends. In germline, CDR1 is MGHDK, CDR2 SYGVNS. The CDR3 totals 12 residues. The CDR3 bases are TGTGCCAGCAGTGACGGACCGAGCAGGATATATTTT. This codes for CASSDGPSRIYF.

V and J are TRBV7-9 and TRBJ2-3, with D perhaps being TRBD1 or TRBD2 (5 bases each). CDR3 length equals 15 residues. Germline V CDR1 and CDR2: SEHNR, FQNEAQ (reference sequence). V was clipped by 5 bases and J by 1 base, with 13 bases between them. The CDR3 DNA reads TGTGCCAGCAGCGTGAGAATGGGGGGCACAGATACGCAGTATTTT. This codes for CASSVRMGGTDTQYF.